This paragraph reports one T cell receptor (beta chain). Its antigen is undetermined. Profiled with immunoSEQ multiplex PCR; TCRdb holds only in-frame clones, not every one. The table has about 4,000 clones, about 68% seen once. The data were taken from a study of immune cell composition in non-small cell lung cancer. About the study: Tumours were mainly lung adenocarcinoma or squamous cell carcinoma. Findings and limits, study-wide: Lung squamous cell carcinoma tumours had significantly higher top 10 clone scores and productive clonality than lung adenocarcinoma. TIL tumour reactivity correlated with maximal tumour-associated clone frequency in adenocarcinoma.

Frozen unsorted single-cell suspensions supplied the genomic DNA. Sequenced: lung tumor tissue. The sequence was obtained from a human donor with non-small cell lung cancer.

The CDR3 region is CASSLEYSRGEKLFF. For the CDR3, the DNA is TGCGCCAGCAGCTTGGAATATAGCAGGGGGGAAAAACTGTTTTTT. This chain uses TRBV5-1 with TRBJ1-4; 7 bases are a match to TRBD1. J was trimmed by 8 bases and V by 0 bases; bases with no gene match: 7. The germline V gene encodes CDR1 SGHRS and CDR2 YFSETQ. This CDR3 is 15 amino acids long. Full variable domain (remainder filled in from reference TRBV5-1 and TRBJ1-4): KAGVTQTPRYLIKTRGQQVTLSCSPISGHRSVSWYQQTPGQGLQFLFEYFSETQRNKGNFPGRFSGRQFSNSRSEMNVSTLELGDSALYLCASSLEYSRGEKLFFGSGTQLSVL.